Listed here are 22 T cell receptor beta chains from one sample, sequenced in a study of blood T cell repertoires in COVID-19. Profiled with immunoSEQ multiplex PCR; TCRdb holds only in-frame clones, not every one. The sample records 150,000 to 200,000 clones, approximately 83% being singletons. The specimen sequenced was peripheral blood. The receptors stem from a man in his fifties with active or convalescent COVID-19.

This chain joins TRBV6-2 or TRBV6-3 and TRBJ1-4; D is unclear. The CDR3 extends over 14 amino acids. Looked up from germline, CDR1 is MNHEY and CDR2 is SVGEGT. Trimming removed 2 bases from V and 4 bases from J, with 8 bases in between. As DNA, the CDR3 is TGTGCCAGCAGTTACGGGCAGCTTAATGAAAAACTGTTTTTT. Translating gives CASSYGQLNEKLFF.

The chain has TRBV28 and TRBJ1-5; TRBD1 is a possible D gene (5 bases). This CDR3 has 15 residues. Trimming removed 8 bases from V and 1 base from J, with 15 bases in between. The germline CDR1 and CDR2 sequences are MDHEN and SYDVKM. The CDR3 sequence is CASAITGISNQPQHF. In nucleotides, the CDR3 is TGTGCCAGCGCAATAACAGGTATCAGCAATCAGCCCCAGCATTTT.

The gene calls are TRBV24-1 and TRBJ2-1, with 11 positions matching TRBD2. The germline gives CDR1 KGHDR, CDR2 SFDVKD. The CDR3 consists of 16 residues. Unmatched junction bases numbered 3, after V lost 0 bases and J lost 6 bases. CDR3 in DNA: TGTGCCACCAGTGATTTGACTAGCGGGAGAATCAATGAGCAGTTCTTC. Translated: CATSDLTSGRINEQFF.

The genes are TRBV6-5 and TRBJ1-1; D remains unclear. This CDR3 is 16 amino acids long. Germline loops: CDR1 MNHEY, CDR2 SVGAGI. The V end was cut by 0 bases, the J end by 0 bases, with 11 bases between. The CDR3 DNA reads TGTGCCAGCAGTTACTCTTCGTCGAGCATGAACACTGAAGCTTTCTTT. Its protein is CASSYSSSSMNTEAFF.

As for this clone: The junction shows a germline mismatch at one end, possibly a read error. This sequence joins TRBV11-3 and TRBJ2-1; 13 bases map to TRBD2. The CDR3 length is 13 residues. Germline values: CDR1 SGHNT, CDR2 YENEEA. The CDR3 DNA is TGTGCCAGCAGCCCAAAGACTAGCGGGGGGCTGGTCTTC. It encodes CASSPKTSGGLVF.

V is TRBV7-6 and J is TRBJ2-3, with unresolved D. V was pared by 1 base and J by 0 bases, with 8 bases between. The CDR3 is made up of 15 amino acids. Germline loops: CDR1 SGHVS, CDR2 FNYEAQ. The CDR3: CASSLVPLSTDTQYF. The CDR3, as DNA: TGTGCCAGCAGCTTAGTTCCACTTAGCACAGATACGCAGTATTTT.

The chain recombines TRBV28 with TRBJ2-7, with TRBD2 matching 11 bases. The CDR3 is made up of 14 amino acids. The germline V gene encodes CDR1 MDHEN and CDR2 SYDVKM. V shed 3 bases, J shed 6 bases, and the junction held 4 bases outside the gene matches. The CDR3 DNA reads TGTGCCAGCAGTTTTGGGCTAGCGGGAGGCGAGCAGTACTTC. This encodes CASSFGLAGGEQYF.

This rearrangement joins TRBV24-1 to TRBJ2-3, with TRBD2 identical over 11 bases. The CDR3 spans 16 residues. From germline, CDR1 is KGHDR and CDR2 SFDVKD. V was clipped by 7 bases and J by 3 bases; unmatched bases: 8. DNA of the CDR3: TGTGCCACCAGCCCCTGGACTAGCGGGCAAACAGATACGCAGTATTTT. This sequence encodes CATSPWTSGQTDTQYF.

As concerns this clone: This same CDR3 is encoded by further DNA sequences in the sample. The V gene is TRBV18, the J gene TRBJ2-7, with 11 positions matching TRBD2. Germline V gene data show CDR1 as KGHSH and CDR2 as LQKENI. The CDR3 covers 15 residues. V gave up 3 bases and J gave up 3 bases; unmatched junction bases: 4. The CDR3 DNA sequence: TGTGCCAGCTCACCCCCTGGGACTAGCGGCTACGAGCAGTACTTC. Residues: CASSPPGTSGYEQYF.

The chain carries TRBV29-1 and TRBJ2-5; 10 positions agree with TRBD2. With V trimmed by 4 bases and J by 7 bases, 6 bases remained unmatched. This CDR3 region has 13 residues. Germline V lookup: CDR1 SQVTM, CDR2 ANQGSEA. CDR3 residues: CSVGSSGRLTQYF. DNA of the CDR3: TGCAGCGTTGGGTCTAGCGGGAGACTGACCCAGTACTTC.

The chain has TRBV9 and TRBJ1-1; a weak D match, TRBD1 (6 bases). The CDR3 runs 15 residues. The germline V and J ends were trimmed by 3 bases and 1 base, with 13 bases remaining between them. Germline loops: CDR1 SGDLS, CDR2 YYNGEE. CDR3 nucleotides: TGTGCCAGCAGCGAAACACAGGGTTCGAACACTGAAGCTTTCTTT. Translating gives CASSETQGSNTEAFF.

The table lists this clone with many counts. The V and J genes are TRBV6-6 and TRBJ1-3, with D possibly being TRBD1 (5 bases). Trimming removed 5 bases from V and 4 bases from J, with 21 bases in between. The CDR3 length is 17 residues. Germline V gene data show CDR1 as MNHNY and CDR2 as SVGAGI (reference sequence). CDR3 region: CASSHDRQSSRGNTIYF. The CDR3 DNA sequence: TGTGCCAGCAGTCACGATCGACAGTCTTCACGGGGAAACACCATATATTTT.

The chain employs TRBV28 and TRBJ1-5; 8 bases are a match to TRBD1. The CDR3 contains 13 residues. Germline trimming cut 7 bases from V and 4 bases from J; bases unmatched to any gene: 3. CDR1 MDHEN and CDR2 SYDVKM come from the germline V gene. The CDR3, as DNA: TGTGCCAGCAAGACAGGGGTGAATCAGCCCCAGCATTTT. Translated: CASKTGVNQPQHF.

The chain carries TRBV15 and TRBJ2-7; 7 nucleotides agree with TRBD1. Germline CDR1 reads LNHNV; CDR2 reads YYDKDF (reference sequence). The trim removed 4 bases at V and 1 base at J, leaving 7 bases unmatched. The CDR3 extends over 15 amino acids. The CDR3, as DNA: TGTGCCACCAGCACCGCTTTGGGACAGTCCTACGAGCAGTACTTC. Amino acids: CATSTALGQSYEQYF.

The J gene is TRBJ1-2, the V gene TRBV4-1; 8 bases match TRBD1. This CDR3 has 14 amino acids. Germline-derived CDR1 and CDR2 are MGHRA and YSYEKL. The V and J ends lost 7 bases and 5 bases, in that order; junction bases with no gene match: 9. In DNA, the CDR3 is TGCGCCAGCACACAACCGGGACAGGATTATGGCTACACCTTC. Its protein product is CASTQPGQDYGYTF.

The sample holds a few counts of this clone. V and J are TRBV29-1 and TRBJ2-7, with D possibly being TRBD1 (5 bases). From germline, CDR1 is SQVTM and CDR2 ANQGSEA. The CDR3 runs to 13 residues. The V and J ends lost 5 bases and 0 bases respectively, with 11 bases between them. This chain's CDR3 is CSVRQIFSYEQYF. The CDR3 DNA reads as TGCAGCGTTAGACAGATTTTCTCCTACGAGCAGTACTTC.

This chain links TRBV4-2 with TRBJ2-7, with 8 bases aligning to TRBD2. Germline CDR1 reads LGHNA; CDR2 reads YNFKEQ. This CDR3 comprises 19 residues. V lost 1 base and J lost 2; bases outside the gene matches: 16. The CDR3 region has the DNA TGTGCCAGCAGCCAAGGTGCGGGAGGATCAGCGGGGGCCACCTACGAGCAGTACTTC. It encodes CASSQGAGGSAGATYEQYF.

V gene TRBV6-5 combines with J gene TRBJ1-1, with D perhaps matching TRBD1 (6 bases). Germline CDR1 MNHEY, CDR2 SVGAGI. This CDR3 comprises 14 residues. The V end was cut by 6 bases, the J end by 1 base, with 12 bases between. The CDR3 loop is CASRLPTGNTEAFF. The DNA of the CDR3 is TGTGCCAGCAGACTACCGACAGGGAACACTGAAGCTTTCTTT.

This clone was detected only once. The genes are TRBV5-1 and TRBJ2-5, with TRBD1 matching 9 bases. Germline-derived CDR1 and CDR2 are SGHRS and YFSETQ. J gave up 4 bases and V 7 bases, and 8 bases lay outside the gene matches. CDR3 length equals 14 residues. CDR3 sequence: CASGGGQGRETQYF. CDR3 nucleotide sequence: TGCGCCAGCGGGGGGGGACAGGGTCGAGAGACCCAGTACTTC.

V usage is TRBV6-5 and J usage is TRBJ2-5; D is possibly TRBD1 (5 bases). CDR1 and CDR2 (germline): MNHEY, SVGAGI. V was clipped by 5 bases and J by 5 bases, with 6 bases between them. CDR3 size: 11 residues. The CDR3 spells CASSQGETQYF. The CDR3 nucleotides read TGTGCCAGCAGTCAGGGTGAGACCCAGTACTTC.

The chain recombines TRBV5-6 with TRBJ1-2, with 7 bases aligning to TRBD1. Trimming removed 4 bases from V and 4 bases from J; junction bases left unmatched: 10. The CDR3 extends over 15 amino acids. The germline V gene encodes CDR1 SGHDT and CDR2 YYEEEE. The CDR3 nucleotides read TGTGCCAGCAGCCATCCTCAGGGGGGAAGCTATGGCTACACCTTC. Residues: CASSHPQGGSYGYTF.

DNA of the CDR3: TGCGCCAGCAATATACAGGGGTTTGAGGGAGAGACCCAGTACTTC. Its translation is CASNIQGFEGETQYF. The chain couples TRBV5-1 to TRBJ2-5, with 7 bases lining up with TRBD1. J gave up 4 bases and V 6 bases, and 12 bases lay outside the gene matches. The CDR3 is made up of 15 amino acids. CDR1 and CDR2 from the germline V gene are SGHRS and YFSETQ.